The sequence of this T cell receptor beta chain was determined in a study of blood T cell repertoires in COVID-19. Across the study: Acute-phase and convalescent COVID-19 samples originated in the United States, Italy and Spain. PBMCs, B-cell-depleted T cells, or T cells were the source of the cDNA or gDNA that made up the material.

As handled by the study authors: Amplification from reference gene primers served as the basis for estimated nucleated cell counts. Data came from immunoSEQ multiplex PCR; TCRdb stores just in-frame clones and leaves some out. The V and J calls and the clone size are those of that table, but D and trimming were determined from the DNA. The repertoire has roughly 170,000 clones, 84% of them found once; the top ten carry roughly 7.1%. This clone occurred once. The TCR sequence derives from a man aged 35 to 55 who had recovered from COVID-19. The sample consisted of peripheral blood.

The CDR3 DNA sequence: TGTGCCAGCAGTCGAGCCGGGACAGGGGATTTAGGGCAGTTCTTC. Its translation is CASSRAGTGDLGQFF. The chain joins TRBV28 to TRBJ2-1; 10 nucleotides agree with TRBD1. Per the germline V gene, CDR1 is MDHEN and CDR2 is SYDVKM. V lost 5 bases to trimming and J lost 12 bases; unmatched junction nucleotides: 13. The CDR3 contains 15 residues.